These 19 T cell receptor beta chains were all obtained from the same sample, sequenced in a study of shared clonotypes between healthy human individuals. The table came from immunoSEQ multiplex PCR; TCRdb's copy has only in-frame clones and leaves some out. The table shows hundreds of thousands of clones, with 90% to 97% occurring only once. Sequencing was done on a sample of naive CD4+ T cells sorted from blood. Subset here: CD45RA+ positively selected. The receptors stem from a young woman in good health.

The chain combines TRBV6-1 with TRBJ1-3; the match to TRBD1 covers 7 bases. The CDR3 covers 18 residues. V trimming: 2 bases; J trimming: 4 bases; junction bases outside the gene matches: 14. CDR1 and CDR2 from the germline V gene are MNHNS and SASEGT. The CDR3 coding sequence is TGTGCCAGCAGTGAACTGGGACAGTCATTTCAGACAGGAAACACCATATATTTT. This encodes CASSELGQSFQTGNTIYF.

The chain has TRBV28 and TRBJ2-1, with TRBD2 as a possible D gene (5 bases). V lost 6 bases and J 0 bases, leaving 12 bases between the germline ends. The CDR3 is 15 residues long. The germline V gene has CDR1 MDHEN and CDR2 SYDVKM. CDR3 sequence (DNA): TGTGCCAGCAGGACTCCGGACTTCTCCTACAATGAGCAGTTCTTC. It codes for CASRTPDFSYNEQFF.

This clone was detected only once. The gene calls are TRBV21-1 and TRBJ1-2; the table's TRBD1 call for D was not verified on the DNA. TRBV21-1 is described as a pseudogene. CDR3 length equals 15 residues. The chain's CDR3 is CASSKGARFMNGYTF. In DNA form, the CDR3 reads TGTGCCAGCAGCAAGGGGGCCAGATTCATGAATGGCTACACCTTC.

The chain joins TRBV5-6 to TRBJ2-7, with D possibly being TRBD1 or TRBD2 (5 bases each). Germline CDR1 is SGHDT and CDR2 is YYEEEE. The CDR3 runs to 13 residues. V was cut by 3 bases and J by 6 bases, with 13 bases left in between. CDR3 loop: CASSWDVSGEQYF. The CDR3 region has the DNA TGTGCCAGCAGCTGGGACGTATCTGGCGAGCAGTACTTC.

The chain joins TRBV28 to TRBJ2-4; TRBD1 might be the D (6 bases). The CDR3 has 15 amino acids. Germline V lookup: CDR1 MDHEN, CDR2 SYDVKM. V lost 5 bases, J lost 0 bases, and 11 bases lay in between. The CDR3 spells CASSVGQLAKNIQYF. DNA of the CDR3: TGTGCCAGCAGTGTCGGACAGTTAGCCAAAAACATTCAGTACTTC.

The chain recombines TRBV28 with TRBJ1-5; TRBD1 aligns across 7 bases. Losses at the gene ends were 6 bases for V and 2 bases for J; bases not matched to a gene: 7. The germline V gene encodes CDR1 MDHEN and CDR2 SYDVKM. The CDR3 is 15 amino acids. The CDR3 nucleotides read TGTGCCAGCAGCCTCGACAGGGTTCGCAATCAGCCCCAGCATTTT. This codes for CASSLDRVRNQPQHF.

V is TRBV28 and J is TRBJ2-7; TRBD1 matches 9 bases. Germline lookup yields CDR1 MDHEN and CDR2 SYDVKM. Losses at the gene ends were 5 bases for V and 3 bases for J; bases not matched to a gene: 8. CDR3 length equals 15 residues. The chain's CDR3 is CASSGSGTGFYEQYF. CDR3 coding DNA: TGTGCCAGCAGTGGATCCGGGACAGGGTTCTACGAGCAGTACTTC.

The V gene is TRBV27, the J gene TRBJ2-5; 10 bases fit TRBD1. Germline V gene data show CDR1 as MNHEY and CDR2 as SMNVEV (reference sequence). The V gene end was trimmed by 5 bases and the J gene end by 2 bases; junction bases not matched to a gene: 2. CDR3 length equals 14 residues. The CDR3 sequence: CASSGDRGQETQYF. The CDR3 DNA is TGTGCCAGCAGTGGGGACAGGGGTCAAGAGACCCAGTACTTC.

This chain connects TRBV18 to TRBJ1-5; weak D call: TRBD1 (5 bases). This CDR3 region has 15 residues. With 6 bases removed from V and 4 bases from J, the gap between germline ends came to 16 bases. Germline assignment: CDR1 KGHSH and CDR2 LQKENI. This chain's CDR3 is CASSGGVPLNQPQHF. CDR3 coding DNA: TGTGCCAGCTCGGGGGGGGTCCCGCTGAATCAGCCCCAGCATTTT.

The CDR3 nucleotides are TGTGCCAGTAGTACGAGGGGCCATGTGGATACGCAGTATTTT. Encoded protein: CASSTRGHVDTQYF. The chain recombines TRBV19 with TRBJ2-3; D tentatively fits TRBD1 or TRBD2 (5 bases each). V dropped 4 bases and J dropped 6 bases, with 14 bases sitting between them. Germline V gene sequence: CDR1 LNHDA, CDR2 SQIVND (reference sequence). This CDR3 contains 14 residues.

V usage is TRBV6-1 and J usage is TRBJ2-2, with 7 positions matching TRBD2. V lost 4 bases, J lost 4 bases, and 12 bases stayed unmatched. CDR1 MNHNS and CDR2 SASEGT come from the germline V gene. The CDR3 runs 17 residues. The CDR3 is CASSASFSSGFTGELFF. The CDR3 DNA reads TGTGCCAGCAGTGCCTCTTTTTCTAGCGGCTTCACCGGGGAGCTGTTTTTT.

This clone was observed a handful of times. The rearrangement links TRBV7-7 to TRBJ1-3, with D unresolved. The CDR3 sequence is 13 residues long. Per the germline V gene, CDR1 is SSHAT and CDR2 is FNYEAQ (reference sequence). V was clipped by 1 base and J by 3 bases, with 4 bases between them. In DNA form, the CDR3 reads TGTGCCAGCAGCTTAGGTTTTGGAAACACCATATATTTT. This translates into CASSLGFGNTIYF.

This chain joins TRBV12-5 and TRBJ2-1, with 11 bases aligning to TRBD2. Germline CDR1 and CDR2: LGHNT and FRNRAP. This CDR3 spans 18 amino acids. V trimming: 2 bases; J trimming: 0 bases; junction bases outside the gene matches: 6. The CDR3 loop reads CASGLSYTSGSSYNEQFF. The CDR3 nucleotides read TGTGCTAGTGGTTTGTCCTATACTAGCGGGAGCTCCTACAATGAGCAGTTCTTC.

The chain carries TRBV6-8 and TRBJ1-2; no clear D. The CDR3 loop spans 16 amino acids. V was cut by 6 bases and J by 4 bases, with 21 bases left in between. CDR1 is MNHGY and CDR2 is SAAAGT in the germline V gene. The CDR3 coding sequence is TGTGCCAGCAGCAACCCGATTCCCAGGCCCGGCTATGGCTACACCTTC. Its protein is CASSNPIPRPGYGYTF.

About this clone itself: Compared with germline, one end of the junction differs, possibly owing to a read error. The V call is TRBV10-3, the J call TRBJ2-5, with D tentatively TRBD2 (5 bases). The tail of the sequence fits TRBJ2-7 better, so the J call may be wrong. The CDR3 runs 16 residues. CDR1 and CDR2 from the germline V gene are ENHRY and SYGVKD. The CDR3 DNA sequence: TGTGCCATCAATGAGTCTGGCGGGCCTAGCTCCTACGAGCAGTACTTC. Translated: CAINESGGPSSYEQYF.

The V and J genes are TRBV5-1 and TRBJ2-7; TRBD1 or TRBD2 may be the D gene (5 bases each). Trimming cost V 4 bases and J 5 bases, with 10 bases left between them. The CDR3 has 12 amino acids. Germline lookup yields CDR1 SGHRS and CDR2 YFSETQ. In DNA, the CDR3 is TGCGCCAGCAGCCCCCGGGACCACGAGCAGTACTTC. It codes for CASSPRDHEQYF.

The V gene is TRBV6-5, the J gene TRBJ1-3, with TRBD1 identical over 7 bases. This CDR3 spans 13 amino acids. Trimming took 8 bases from V and 3 from J; bases not matched to a gene: 4. Germline values: CDR1 MNHEY, CDR2 SVGAGI. The CDR3 nucleotides read TGTGCCAGCCAGGGGGGAAGTGGAAACACCATATATTTT. Translating it yields CASQGGSGNTIYF.

The rearrangement uses TRBV5-4 and TRBJ1-6, with 9 positions matching TRBD1. The germline gives CDR1 SGHNT, CDR2 YYREEE (reference sequence). The ends lost 0 bases at V and 5 bases at J; junction bases unmatched: 0. This CDR3 has 15 residues. The CDR3 bases are TGTGCCAGCAGCTTGGGGACAGGGGATAATTCACCCCTCCACTTT. Encoded protein: CASSLGTGDNSPLHF.

The chain recombines TRBV28 with TRBJ2-3; D is perhaps TRBD2 (6 bases). The V gene's germline CDR1 is MDHEN and CDR2 SYDVKM. The CDR3 spans 14 residues. Trimming took off 8 bases at V and 1 base at J, with 13 bases between the two ends. The DNA for the CDR3 is TGTGCCAGCGGACTAACACAGGGCACAGATACGCAGTATTTT. This codes for CASGLTQGTDTQYF. The full variable domain, with the rest looked up from reference TRBV28 and TRBJ2-3, is DVKVTQSSRYLVKRTGEKVFLECVQDMDHENMFWYRQDPGLGLRLIYFSYDVKMKEKGDIPEGYSVSREKKERFSLILESASTNQTSMYLCASGLTQGTDTQYFGPGTRLTVL.